A selection of T cell receptor beta chains follows, all from one sample in a study of beta chain features in type 1 diabetes. Using immunoSEQ multiplex PCR, the repertoire was profiled, and TCRdb retains in-frame clones only, with some absent. The sample lists roughly 160,000 clones, 7.8% occurring once. The specimen was central memory CD4+ T cells from blood. Receptor source: a woman aged 40 to 50 with type 1 diabetes. Both conserved end residues are part of each CDR3. D genes are given only for firm matches. Only part of the rows carry a size: once, few, many, or a class if the clone is expanded.

CDR3 DNA	CDR3 protein	J gene	D gene	V gene	clone size
TGCGCCAGCAGCCAAGCGAACAGGGGATACACTGAAGCTTTCTTT	CASSQANRGYTEAFF	TRBJ1-1	TRBD1	TRBV4-3	-
TGTGCCAGCAGCCAAAGGGCGGGAGGGGAGACCCAGTACTTC	CASSQRAGGETQYF	TRBJ2-5	TRBD2	TRBV5-5	-
TGTGCCAGCAGTTCATCAACTAATGAAAAACTGTTTTTT	CASSSSTNEKLFF	TRBJ1-4	-	TRBV27	few
TGTGCCACTATACCCTCAGAGGGAGGGCCTAATGAAAAACTGTTTTTT	CATIPSEGGPNEKLFF	TRBJ1-4	-	TRBV28	few
TGTGCCATCAGTGAGTCAACGGTCGGTGAGTTTGCCTTC	CAISESTVGEFAF	TRBJ1-2	-	TRBV10-3	few
TGTGCCAGCCTACTAATACCCGCCATGGAGTATTTT	CASLLIPAMEYF	TRBJ2-3	-	TRBV2	few
TGTGCCAGCAGTTCGACGACTCGGGCAGATACGCAGTATTTT	CASSSTTRADTQYF	TRBJ2-3	-	TRBV9	few
TGCGCCAGCAGGGACACGGACTACGAGCAGTACTTC	CASRDTDYEQYF	TRBJ2-7	-	TRBV5-1	-
TGTGCCAGCAGCTTAGATGTCCTCAGCAGGTTAAACACTGAAGCTTTCTTT	CASSLDVLSRLNTEAFF	TRBJ1-1	-	TRBV11-2	-
TGTGCCAGCAGCTACACCACCGGGACAGGGGACCCCACAGATACGCAGTATTTT	CASSYTTGTGDPTDTQYF	TRBJ2-3	TRBD1	TRBV5-6	few
TGTGCCAGCAGCTTTGGGCTCAACCGGGATATCAATGAGCAGTTCTTC	CASSFGLNRDINEQFF	TRBJ2-1	-	TRBV11-3	-
TGCGCCAGCACCAGGGGTGATGAGACCCAGTACTTC	CASTRGDETQYF	TRBJ2-5	-	TRBV5-1	-
TGTGCCAGCAGTGACCAGGGGGAGTTCACAGATACGCAGTATTTT	CASSDQGEFTDTQYF	TRBJ2-3	TRBD1	TRBV6-1	-
TGCAGCGTTGGGAGGGACTATGGCTACACCTTC	CSVGRDYGYTF	TRBJ1-2	-	TRBV29-1	many
TGTGCCAGCAGCTTAAGCGGGAGGGCCGGTAATGAGCAGTTCTTC	CASSLSGRAGNEQFF	TRBJ2-1	TRBD2	TRBV11-3	few
TGTGCCAGCAGTCTCAGCGGAAATCAGCCCCAGCATTTT	CASSLSGNQPQHF	TRBJ1-5	-	TRBV28	-
TGTGCCAGCAGCCCCGAGGTACGGAGATACGAGCAGTACTTC	CASSPEVRRYEQYF	TRBJ2-7	-	TRBV7-9	many
TGTGCCAGCAGCGTAGAAGAGTCGGGTCAGCCCCAGCATTTT	CASSVEESGQPQHF	TRBJ1-5	-	TRBV9	-
TGTGCCAGCAGTTACACCGAGAGCTCCTACAATGAGCAGTTCTTC	CASSYTESSYNEQFF	TRBJ2-1	-	TRBV6-5	few
TGTGCCATCAGGCCGGGACTAGCGGACAATGAGCAGTTCTTC	CAIRPGLADNEQFF	TRBJ2-1	TRBD2	TRBV10-3	many
TGCGCCAGCAGCCCCACAGCAACCTACGAGCAGTACTTC	CASSPTATYEQYF	TRBJ2-7	-	TRBV5-1	-
TGTGCCAGCAGCTCTCAGCGGGGGGGCCAAGAGACCCAGTACTTC	CASSSQRGGQETQYF	TRBJ2-5	TRBD2	TRBV7-3	-
TGTGCCGGCGGGACTAGCGGGGCGTCTAGCACAGATACGCAGTATTTT	CAGGTSGASSTDTQYF	TRBJ2-3	TRBD2	TRBV7-2	-
TGTGCCAGCAGCCGGACAGAACAAGAGACCCAGTACTTC	CASSRTEQETQYF	TRBJ2-5	-	TRBV5-4	-
TGTGCCAGCAGCTCCGGGTGGGGGGGGCGAAACTATGGCTACACCTTC	CASSSGWGGRNYGYTF	TRBJ1-2	-	TRBV11-2	few
TGTGCCAGCAGCTCGGGACAACTCAATAACTATGGCTACACCTTC	CASSSGQLNNYGYTF	TRBJ1-2	-	TRBV7-9	few
TGTGCCAGCTCATCAGGGGCCGGGGAGCTGTTTTTT	CASSSGAGELFF	TRBJ2-2	-	TRBV18	-
TGTGCCTGGAGTGTAAAGACTAGCGGAGGGAACACCGGGGAGCTGTTTTTT	CAWSVKTSGGNTGELFF	TRBJ2-2	TRBD2	TRBV30	few
TGTGCCAGCAGCCTCAGGGGGACAGAGCCTTCCTACGAGCAGTACTTC	CASSLRGTEPSYEQYF	TRBJ2-7	TRBD1	TRBV11-2	few
TGTGCCAGCAGCTATGACGGAGGCTATGGCTACACCTTC	CASSYDGGYGYTF	TRBJ1-2	-	TRBV9	-
TGTGCCAGCAGTGGGGGACAGGGCCCTCGGGAGCAGTACTTC	CASSGGQGPREQYF	TRBJ2-7	TRBD1	TRBV6-1	-
TGTGCCACCAGCGCCATAACGACAGGGATTGCAACTAATGAAAAACTGTTTTTT	CATSAITTGIATNEKLFF	TRBJ1-4	TRBD1	TRBV15	few
TGTGCCTGGGCCAGGGACACCTCCAATCAGCCCCAGCATTTT	CAWARDTSNQPQHF	TRBJ1-5	-	TRBV30	many
TGTGCCAGCAGCTCGATGACAGCCGCCGGGGAGACCCAGTACTTC	CASSSMTAAGETQYF	TRBJ2-5	-	TRBV5-6	few
TGTGCCAGCAGCCCTATCGGGGGTGAGCAGTTCTTC	CASSPIGGEQFF	TRBJ2-1	-	TRBV7-2	-
TGTGCCTGGAGTCCAGGGACTAATCAGCCCCAGCATTTT	CAWSPGTNQPQHF	TRBJ1-5	-	TRBV30	-
TGTGCCAGCAGACGTAGCGGGGGGGAGCAGTATTTT	CASRRSGGEQYF	TRBJ2-3	TRBD2	TRBV27	-
TGTGCCAGCAGCCAAAGGACTAGGGCCGTCGGTGAGCAGTTCTTC	CASSQRTRAVGEQFF	TRBJ2-1	TRBD2	TRBV7-2	-
TGTGCCAGCAGTCCAAGGACAGGGCCAGTTAGTGTCTTC	CASSPRTGPVSVF	TRBJ2-1	TRBD1	TRBV2	-
TGTGCCAGCAGCATGGACAGGGTTTCCTACGAGCAGTACTTC	CASSMDRVSYEQYF	TRBJ2-7	TRBD1	TRBV7-2	-
TGTGCCAGCAGTTCTTGGGCTAGCGGGGGCACAGATACGCAGTATTTT	CASSSWASGGTDTQYF	TRBJ2-3	TRBD2	TRBV28	-
TGTGCCAGCAGCTTGGATAGTCGAGGCTACACCTTC	CASSLDSRGYTF	TRBJ1-2	-	TRBV5-4	-
TGTGCCAGCAGTTTAGGGGGGGCCACTGAAGCTTTCTTT	CASSLGGATEAFF	TRBJ1-1	-	TRBV28	few
TGTGCCAGCAGCCCCCGAAGCCCGGGACTAGCGGGATCAGATACGCAGTATTTT	CASSPRSPGLAGSDTQYF	TRBJ2-3	TRBD2	TRBV7-2	few
TGCGCCAGCAGCTTGGGTACTAGACAGGGAAACTATGGCTACACCTTC	CASSLGTRQGNYGYTF	TRBJ1-2	TRBD1	TRBV5-1	few
TGTGCCAGCAGCCAATCCGGGGGGACCCCCCGAGAGACCCAGTACTTC	CASSQSGGTPRETQYF	TRBJ2-5	TRBD2	TRBV14	few
TGTGCCAGCAGCTTAGGAACAGGGACCGGGGAGCTGTTTTTT	CASSLGTGTGELFF	TRBJ2-2	-	TRBV11-2	few
TGCGCCAGCAGCCCACGGACTAGCGGGAGGTCCTACAATGAGCAGTTCTTC	CASSPRTSGRSYNEQFF	TRBJ2-1	TRBD2	TRBV5-1	few
TGTGCCAGCTCACCTAACAGGGAGCCCTACGAGCAGTACTTC	CASSPNREPYEQYF	TRBJ2-7	-	TRBV18	many
TGTGCCAGCAGTTCCCCGACTGAGGCGCGGGATGAGCAGTTCTTC	CASSSPTEARDEQFF	TRBJ2-1	-	TRBV28	-
TGTGCCAGCAGCTTAATTCCACAAGATACGCAGTATTTT	CASSLIPQDTQYF	TRBJ2-3	-	TRBV11-2	-
TGTGCCAGCAGCGTTTCGGACAGGAGCTATGGCTACACCTTC	CASSVSDRSYGYTF	TRBJ1-2	TRBD1	TRBV9	-
TGTGCCAGCACCGTTGGGGGCGGGAGAGGGTACAATGAGCAGTTCTTC	CASTVGGGRGYNEQFF	TRBJ2-1	-	TRBV28	few
TGCGCCAGCAGACAGACAGGAAGGAATTCACCCCTCCACTTT	CASRQTGRNSPLHF	TRBJ1-6	-	TRBV5-1	-